This is a list of T cell receptor beta chains from one sample in a study of shared clonotypes between healthy human individuals. TCRdb's table, derived via immunoSEQ multiplex PCR, lists solely in-frame clones and lacks some. The repertoire includes around 2.3 million clones, almost 96% of them detected once, and 0.13% sits in the top ten. Sequenced: naive CD4+ T cells sorted from blood. The receptors here all came from a man aged 18-30 years in good health. CDR3s include the opening cysteine and the closing phenylalanine or tryptophan. The order of the fields is CDR3 protein, CDR3 DNA, J gene, clone size, V gene, D gene. A D gene is named only where the DNA matches it firmly. Size is omitted from some rows. Given values are once, few, many or a class for expanded clones.

CASSKGLAGGAFEQYF,TGTGCCAGTAGTAAGGGACTAGCGGGAGGGGCCTTCGAGCAGTACTTC,TRBJ2-7,-,TRBV19,TRBD2
CASSLQEYQPQHF,TGTGCCAGCAGCTTACAGGAGTATCAGCCCCAGCATTTT,TRBJ1-5,-,TRBV7-9,-
CASSPRLAGAYNEQFF,TGTGCCAGCAGCCCGAGACTAGCGGGCGCCTACAATGAGCAGTTCTTC,TRBJ2-1,-,TRBV13,TRBD2
CASSQSGMQNIQYF,TGTGCCAGCAGCCAAAGCGGGATGCAAAACATTCAGTACTTC,TRBJ2-4,-,TRBV4-2,TRBD2
CASSKQGVSTEAFF,TGTGCCAGCAGCAAACAGGGGGTGTCCACTGAAGCTTTCTTT,TRBJ1-1,-,TRBV11-3,TRBD1
CASSLPPGPSYNEQFF,TGTGCCAGCAGCTTACCACCGGGACCCTCTTACAATGAGCAGTTCTTC,TRBJ2-1,-,TRBV5-4,-
CASSPRLADFEAFF,TGTGCCAGCAGCCCCCGCCTGGCCGACTTTGAAGCTTTCTTT,TRBJ1-1,-,TRBV9,-
CASSAVGTYSGANVLTF,TGTGCCAGCAGCGCCGTAGGGACCTACTCTGGGGCCAACGTCCTGACTTTC,TRBJ2-6,-,TRBV28,-
CASSRDFTYEQYF,TGCGCCAGCAGCAGGGACTTCACCTACGAGCAGTACTTC,TRBJ2-7,-,TRBV5-1,-
CAIGDGGRNTEAFF,TGTGCCATCGGGGACGGTGGGAGGAACACTGAAGCTTTCTTT,TRBJ1-1,-,TRBV10-3,-
CASSVGLAGGEQYF,TGTGCCAGCAGCGTGGGACTAGCGGGAGGTGAGCAGTACTTC,TRBJ2-7,-,TRBV7-9,TRBD2
CASSTGTGKGTDTQYF,TGTGCCAGCAGCACAGGGACAGGGAAGGGGACAGATACGCAGTATTTT,TRBJ2-3,-,TRBV7-6,TRBD1
CASSSSGRGDIQYF,TGTGCCAGCAGCTCTAGCGGGAGGGGAGACATTCAGTACTTC,TRBJ2-4,-,TRBV7-9,TRBD2
CASSVRDKGYTF,TGTGCCAGCAGTGTCAGGGATAAGGGCTACACCTTC,TRBJ1-2,-,TRBV2,-
CASSLRVMVQGALETQYF,TGCGCCAGCAGCTTGAGAGTCATGGTACAGGGGGCGCTTGAGACCCAGTACTTC,TRBJ2-5,-,TRBV5-1,TRBD1
CASSPADGAGVSYNEQFF,TGTGCCAGCTCACCTGCAGACGGAGCGGGAGTCTCCTACAATGAGCAGTTCTTC,TRBJ2-1,-,TRBV18,TRBD2
CSGSGGWTDTQYF,TGCAGCGGAAGCGGGGGGTGGACAGATACGCAGTATTTT,TRBJ2-3,-,TRBV29-1,TRBD2
CASSPGGQGPYEQYF,TGTGCCAGCTCACCTGGTGGGCAAGGCCCCTACGAGCAGTACTTC,TRBJ2-7,once,TRBV18,-
CASSYAGDIGYTF,TGTGCCAGCAGCTACGCAGGGGACATCGGCTACACCTTC,TRBJ1-2,-,TRBV7-2,-
CASSLDRGRSNQHF,TGTGCCAGCAGCCTCGACAGGGGAAGATCCAACCAGCATTTT,TRBJ1-5,-,TRBV2,TRBD1
CASSVASGGAEETQYF,TGTGCCAGCAGCGTAGCGAGCGGGGGGGCGGAGGAGACCCAGTACTTC,TRBJ2-5,-,TRBV9,TRBD2
CAISESRVQGASNEQFF,TGTGCCATCAGTGAGTCGAGGGTACAGGGGGCTTCGAATGAGCAGTTCTTC,TRBJ2-1,-,TRBV10-3,TRBD1
CASRARGNYGYTF,TGTGCCAGCCGGGCGAGAGGGAACTATGGCTACACCTTC,TRBJ1-2,-,TRBV27,-
CAWSATFGEKLFF,TGTGCCTGGAGTGCTACTTTCGGTGAAAAACTGTTTTTT,TRBJ1-4,once,TRBV30,-
CASSLERGPSTDTQYF,TGCGCCAGCAGCTTGGAGAGAGGGCCAAGCACAGATACGCAGTATTTT,TRBJ2-3,-,TRBV5-1,-
CASSRGQGFRDEQFF,TGTGCCAGCAGTAGGGGCCAGGGGTTTAGGGATGAGCAGTTCTTC,TRBJ2-1,-,TRBV6-5,-